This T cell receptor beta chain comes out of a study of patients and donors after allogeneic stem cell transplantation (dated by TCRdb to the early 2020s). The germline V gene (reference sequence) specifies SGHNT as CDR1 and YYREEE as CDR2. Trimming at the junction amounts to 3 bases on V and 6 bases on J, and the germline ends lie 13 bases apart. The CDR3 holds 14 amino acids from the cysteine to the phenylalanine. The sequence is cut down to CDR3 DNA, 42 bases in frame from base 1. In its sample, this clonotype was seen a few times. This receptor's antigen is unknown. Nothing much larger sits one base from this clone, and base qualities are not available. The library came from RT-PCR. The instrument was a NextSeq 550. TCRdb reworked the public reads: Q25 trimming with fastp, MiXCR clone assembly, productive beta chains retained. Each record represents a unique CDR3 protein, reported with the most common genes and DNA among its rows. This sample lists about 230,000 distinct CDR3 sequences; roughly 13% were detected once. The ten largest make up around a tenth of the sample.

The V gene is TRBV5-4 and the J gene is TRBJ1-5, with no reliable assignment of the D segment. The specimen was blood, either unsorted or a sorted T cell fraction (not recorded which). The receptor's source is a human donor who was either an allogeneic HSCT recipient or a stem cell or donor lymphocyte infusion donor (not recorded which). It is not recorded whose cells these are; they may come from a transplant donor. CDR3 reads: CASSSSTVGQPQHF. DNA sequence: TGTGCCAGCAGCTCCTCCACGGTCGGTCAGCCCCAGCATTTT.